This section outlines one T cell receptor (beta chain) sequence together with its context. Its antigen is currently unknown. Sequencing was performed with immunoSEQ multiplex PCR; in TCRdb, only in-frame clones are kept and a portion is missing. This repertoire shows 53,000 or so clones, 79% found once; its top ten account for around 2.5%. The CDR3 contains 16 residues. From germline, CDR1 is LNHDA and CDR2 SQIVND (reference sequence). Trimming cost V 5 bases and J 0 bases; bases outside gene matches: 4. The data belong to a study of OX40 agonist ivuxolimab in advanced cancers. The overall study: A diagnosis of hepatocellular carcinoma, melanoma, renal cell or head and neck cancer was present in dose-escalation patients. Roughly two fifths of patients had received prior checkpoint inhibitor therapy.

Whole-study findings and limits: People who partly responded at 0.1-3.0 mg/kg had some of the least clonal expansion seen. Among some nonresponders, normalized T-cell clonal expansion was also low.

The chain combines TRBV19 with TRBJ1-2, with TRBD1 identical over 12 bases. The sample consisted of CD4+ or CD8+ T cells sorted from blood, taken in a trial of the OX40 agonist ivuxolimab. The receptor comes from an adult with an advanced solid tumor such as melanoma, head and neck, liver or kidney cancer. CDR3 in DNA: TGTGCCAGTAGTGGGACAGGGGGCATCTCTAACTATGGCTACACCTTC. The encoded protein is CASSGTGGISNYGYTF.